The next 22 T cell receptor beta chains were all read from a single sample in a study of cytomegalovirus exposure and HLA in healthy donors. A multiplex PCR was run with 60 Vbeta primers and 13 Jbeta primers. The table came from immunoSEQ multiplex PCR; TCRdb's copy has only in-frame clones and leaves some out. The sample contains around 90,000 clones, 70% to 85% of which appear only once. Sequencing was carried out using PBMCs. Receptors originate from a man aged 45-60 years in good health and CMV-seronegative.

The rearrangement uses TRBV5-1 and TRBJ1-5; 8 nucleotides align to TRBD1. CDR1 is SGHRS and CDR2 is YFSETQ in the germline V gene. This CDR3 is 14 amino acids long. V shed 2 bases and J 4 bases; nucleotides not matched to a gene: 2. The CDR3 bases are TGCGCCAGCAGCTTACAGGGGGAGAATCAGCCCCAGCATTTT. Translation: CASSLQGENQPQHF.

CDR3 sequence reads: CATGQRAISYEQYF. CDR3 DNA: TGTGCCACAGGCCAGCGGGCTATCTCCTACGAGCAGTACTTC. The rearrangement uses TRBV28 and TRBJ2-7, with a tentative D call TRBD2 (6 bases). CDR3 length: 14 residues. Germline V gene sequence: CDR1 MDHEN, CDR2 SYDVKM. With 10 bases removed from V and 0 bases from J, the gap between germline ends came to 16 bases.

This clone was seen a single time. V gene TRBV19 combines with J gene TRBJ2-4, with a weak D call TRBD2 (5 bases). CDR1 is LNHDA and CDR2 is SQIVND in the germline V gene (reference sequence). Deletions cut 0 bases from V and 0 bases from J, with 12 bases between. The CDR3 runs to 17 residues. CDR3 loop: CASSIDRGLLAKNIQYF. DNA for the CDR3: TGTGCCAGTAGTATAGATCGGGGTCTCCTAGCCAAAAACATTCAGTACTTC.

The chain combines TRBV9 with TRBJ2-5; maybe TRBD1 (6 bases). CDR3 length: 15 amino acids. Germline CDR1 and CDR2: SGDLS and YYNGEE. Trimming cost V 0 bases and J 5 bases, with 14 bases left between them. The CDR3 DNA sequence: TGTGCCAGCAGCGTAGGGGGACACCTGAGGGAGACCCAGTACTTC. Translating it yields CASSVGGHLRETQYF.

The rearrangement joins TRBV7-2 to TRBJ2-2; the match to TRBD2 covers 9 bases. The J segment lost 5 bases and the V segment lost 6 bases, leaving 4 bases of the junction unmatched. CDR1 is SGHTA, CDR2 FQGNSA, per germline. CDR3 length equals 14 residues. CDR3 DNA: TGTGCCAGCAGGCGCGGGGGGGGGACCGGGGAGCTGTTTTTT. Protein: CASRRGGGTGELFF.

The CDR3 coding sequence is TGCAGCGCAAGGGACAGAGAGGCTGGAAACACCATATATTTT. It is translated as CSARDREAGNTIYF. The genes are TRBV29-1 and TRBJ1-3, with 7 positions matching TRBD1. The V gene end was trimmed by 7 bases and the J gene end by 2 bases; junction bases not matched to a gene: 8. The V gene's germline CDR1 is SQVTM and CDR2 ANQGSEA. The CDR3 contains 14 residues.

This clone has a single count. The rearrangement uses TRBV9 and TRBJ2-3; no definite D call. From germline, CDR1 is SGDLS and CDR2 YYNGEE. The CDR3 spans 13 residues. V lost 3 bases to trimming and J lost 6 bases, with 11 bases between them. Here the CDR3 reads CASSGRPTDTQYF. The CDR3 region has the DNA TGTGCCAGCAGCGGAAGACCGACTGATACGCAGTATTTT.

The rearrangement links TRBV28 to TRBJ1-2; D is perhaps TRBD1 (6 bases). This CDR3 is 14 amino acids long. Germline V lookup: CDR1 MDHEN, CDR2 SYDVKM. The germline V and J ends were trimmed by 7 bases and 4 bases, with 16 bases remaining between them. The CDR3 DNA is TGTGCCAGCATCACCCAGGGGCAGATCTATGGCTACACCTTC. It translates to CASITQGQIYGYTF.

The chain uses TRBV19 and TRBJ2-1, with D tentatively TRBD1 (6 bases). Per germline, CDR1 LNHDA and CDR2 SQIVND (reference sequence). This CDR3 is 13 amino acids long. Trimming shortened V by 7 bases and J by 7 bases, and 14 bases separated the two germline ends. The CDR3: CASTPEDRNEQFF. DNA for the CDR3: TGTGCCAGTACCCCTGAAGACAGGAATGAGCAGTTCTTC. The full variable domain, with the rest looked up from reference TRBV19 and TRBJ2-1, is DGGITQSPKYLFRKEGQNVTLSCEQNLNHDAMYWYRQDPGQGLRLIYYSQIVNDFQKGDIAEGYSVSREKKESFPLTVTSAQKNPTAFYLCASTPEDRNEQFFGPGTRLTVL.

The chain joins TRBV7-9 to TRBJ2-7; tentative D call: TRBD2 (5 bases). V was trimmed by 5 bases and J by 7 bases, leaving 18 bases between them. This CDR3 is 14 amino acids long. CDR1 is SEHNR, CDR2 FQNEAQ, per germline (reference sequence). CDR3 region: CASSPLADSWEQYF. Written as DNA, the CDR3 is TGTGCCAGCAGCCCTCTAGCAGACTCCTGGGAGCAGTACTTC. The whole variable domain, remainder taken from reference TRBV7-9 and TRBJ2-7, is DTGVSQNPRHKITKRGQNVTFRCDPISEHNRLYWYRQTLGQGPEFLTYFQNEAQLEKSRLLSDRFSAERPKGSFSTLEIQRTEQGDSAMYLCASSPLADSWEQYFGPGTRLTVT.

This sequence joins TRBV10-3 and TRBJ2-3; TRBD2 agrees at 8 bases. With 7 bases clipped from V and 1 base from J, the junction kept 10 bases outside the gene matches. The CDR3 runs 16 residues. Germline V gives CDR1 ENHRY, CDR2 SYGVKD. The CDR3 DNA follows: TGTGCCATCATTGCCTGGCGGGAGGTTGGCACAGATACGCAGTATTTT. Translating gives CAIIAWREVGTDTQYF.

CDR3 coding DNA: TGTGCCAGCAGTGAATGGGGGACAGGGGATGGCTACACCTTC. It encodes CASSEWGTGDGYTF. The gene calls are TRBV2 and TRBJ1-2; 10 bases are shared with TRBD1. Germline lookup yields CDR1 SNHLY and CDR2 FYNNEI. The CDR3 has 14 residues. V lost 2 bases to trimming and J lost 6 bases; unmatched junction nucleotides: 3.

V gene TRBV7-2 combines with J gene TRBJ1-2; D is ambiguous. The germline V gene encodes CDR1 SGHTA and CDR2 FQGNSA. This CDR3 comprises 13 residues. Trimming stripped 3 bases from V and 7 bases from J, with 12 bases between. Written as DNA, the CDR3 is TGTGCCAGCAGCTTTATGCAGTCAAGTGGCTACACCTTC. Translated: CASSFMQSSGYTF.

V and J are TRBV29-1 and TRBJ1-2; possible D gene TRBD1, 5 bases. The CDR3 length is 14 residues. Germline CDR1 SQVTM, CDR2 ANQGSEA. The ends were cut back, 2 bases at V and 7 bases at J, with 17 bases in the middle. The CDR3, as DNA: TGCAGCGTTGAACACGACCAGGGCCCTGGTGGCTACACCTTC. Its protein product is CSVEHDQGPGGYTF.

The J gene is TRBJ1-2, the V gene TRBV2; the D gene is possibly TRBD1 (5 bases). The CDR3 extends over 13 amino acids. Looked up from germline, CDR1 is SNHLY and CDR2 is FYNNEI. The V and J ends lost 7 bases and 4 bases respectively, with 13 bases between them. Here the CDR3 DNA reads TGTGCCAGCAACCTAGAAACAGGCTATGGCTACACCTTC. Its protein is CASNLETGYGYTF.

The chain is built from TRBV6-1 and TRBJ1-2, with D possibly matching TRBD1 (6 bases). Germline V gives CDR1 MNHNS, CDR2 SASEGT. Trimming took off 6 bases at V and 5 bases at J, with 16 bases between the two ends. This CDR3 is 14 amino acids long. CDR3 DNA: TGTGCCAGCAGCACTGGGGGGGGCCGGTATGGCTACACCTTC. Translation gives CASSTGGGRYGYTF.

This sequence joins TRBV9 and TRBJ1-2; D perhaps matches TRBD1 (5 bases). Germline V gene sequence: CDR1 SGDLS, CDR2 YYNGEE. The CDR3 length is 12 residues. V was pared by 8 bases and J by 5 bases, with 13 bases between. The CDR3 DNA is TGTGCCAGTTCCAGGGATCTTTATGGCTACACCTTC. This codes for CASSRDLYGYTF.

This chain links TRBV5-5 with TRBJ2-7; 7 nucleotides match TRBD1. Unmatched junction bases numbered 11, after V lost 4 bases and J lost 7 bases. The CDR3 is 14 amino acids. CDR1 and CDR2 (germline): SGHKS, YYEKEE (reference sequence). For the CDR3, the DNA is TGTGCCAGCAGCGCCGACAGGGTCGCGGGTGAGCAGTACTTC. Translation: CASSADRVAGEQYF.

Only one count was recorded for this clone. This chain links TRBV7-3 with TRBJ2-2; the D gene is possibly TRBD2 (5 bases). Germline CDR1 is SGHTA and CDR2 is FQGTGA. The CDR3 has 15 residues. V was trimmed by 5 bases and J by 4 bases, leaving 14 bases between them. CDR3 sequence: CASSPGGWGTGELFF. CDR3 nucleotides: TGTGCCAGCAGCCCCGGAGGCTGGGGCACCGGGGAGCTGTTTTTT.

About this clone itself: The junction departs from germline at one end; a sequencing error may be responsible. This sequence joins TRBV5-4 and TRBJ1-2; 7 bases map to TRBD1. Germline-derived CDR1 and CDR2 are SGHNT and YYREEE (reference sequence). The CDR3 totals 13 residues. The CDR3 sequence: CVSSSTGDHGYTF. The CDR3 region has the DNA TGTGTCAGCAGCTCCACAGGGGATCATGGCTACACCTTC. Drawing the rest from reference TRBV5-4 and TRBJ1-2, the complete variable domain is ETGVTQSPTHLIKTRGQQVTLRCSSQSGHNTVSWYQQALGQGPQFIFQYYREEENGRGNFPPRFSGLQFPNYSSELNVNALELDDSALYLCVSSSTGDHGYTFGSGTRLTVV.

CDR3 sequence (DNA): TGCGCCAGCAGCCGCGTAGGACAGCCCCAAGAGACCCAGTACTTC. It translates to CASSRVGQPQETQYF. The rearrangement joins TRBV4-1 to TRBJ2-5, with D perhaps TRBD1 (6 bases). The CDR3 contains 15 residues. CDR1 and CDR2 from the germline V gene are MGHRA and YSYEKL. With 4 bases removed from V and 1 base from J, the gap between germline ends came to 13 bases.

The rearrangement uses TRBV5-1 and TRBJ2-7, with TRBD2 matching 11 bases. The CDR3 sequence is 16 residues long. With 0 bases clipped from V and 0 bases from J, the junction kept 2 bases outside the gene matches. Germline loops: CDR1 SGHRS, CDR2 YFSETQ. The CDR3 nucleotides read TGCGCCAGCAGCTTGGAGACTAGCGGGGTCTCCTACGAGCAGTACTTC. It encodes CASSLETSGVSYEQYF.